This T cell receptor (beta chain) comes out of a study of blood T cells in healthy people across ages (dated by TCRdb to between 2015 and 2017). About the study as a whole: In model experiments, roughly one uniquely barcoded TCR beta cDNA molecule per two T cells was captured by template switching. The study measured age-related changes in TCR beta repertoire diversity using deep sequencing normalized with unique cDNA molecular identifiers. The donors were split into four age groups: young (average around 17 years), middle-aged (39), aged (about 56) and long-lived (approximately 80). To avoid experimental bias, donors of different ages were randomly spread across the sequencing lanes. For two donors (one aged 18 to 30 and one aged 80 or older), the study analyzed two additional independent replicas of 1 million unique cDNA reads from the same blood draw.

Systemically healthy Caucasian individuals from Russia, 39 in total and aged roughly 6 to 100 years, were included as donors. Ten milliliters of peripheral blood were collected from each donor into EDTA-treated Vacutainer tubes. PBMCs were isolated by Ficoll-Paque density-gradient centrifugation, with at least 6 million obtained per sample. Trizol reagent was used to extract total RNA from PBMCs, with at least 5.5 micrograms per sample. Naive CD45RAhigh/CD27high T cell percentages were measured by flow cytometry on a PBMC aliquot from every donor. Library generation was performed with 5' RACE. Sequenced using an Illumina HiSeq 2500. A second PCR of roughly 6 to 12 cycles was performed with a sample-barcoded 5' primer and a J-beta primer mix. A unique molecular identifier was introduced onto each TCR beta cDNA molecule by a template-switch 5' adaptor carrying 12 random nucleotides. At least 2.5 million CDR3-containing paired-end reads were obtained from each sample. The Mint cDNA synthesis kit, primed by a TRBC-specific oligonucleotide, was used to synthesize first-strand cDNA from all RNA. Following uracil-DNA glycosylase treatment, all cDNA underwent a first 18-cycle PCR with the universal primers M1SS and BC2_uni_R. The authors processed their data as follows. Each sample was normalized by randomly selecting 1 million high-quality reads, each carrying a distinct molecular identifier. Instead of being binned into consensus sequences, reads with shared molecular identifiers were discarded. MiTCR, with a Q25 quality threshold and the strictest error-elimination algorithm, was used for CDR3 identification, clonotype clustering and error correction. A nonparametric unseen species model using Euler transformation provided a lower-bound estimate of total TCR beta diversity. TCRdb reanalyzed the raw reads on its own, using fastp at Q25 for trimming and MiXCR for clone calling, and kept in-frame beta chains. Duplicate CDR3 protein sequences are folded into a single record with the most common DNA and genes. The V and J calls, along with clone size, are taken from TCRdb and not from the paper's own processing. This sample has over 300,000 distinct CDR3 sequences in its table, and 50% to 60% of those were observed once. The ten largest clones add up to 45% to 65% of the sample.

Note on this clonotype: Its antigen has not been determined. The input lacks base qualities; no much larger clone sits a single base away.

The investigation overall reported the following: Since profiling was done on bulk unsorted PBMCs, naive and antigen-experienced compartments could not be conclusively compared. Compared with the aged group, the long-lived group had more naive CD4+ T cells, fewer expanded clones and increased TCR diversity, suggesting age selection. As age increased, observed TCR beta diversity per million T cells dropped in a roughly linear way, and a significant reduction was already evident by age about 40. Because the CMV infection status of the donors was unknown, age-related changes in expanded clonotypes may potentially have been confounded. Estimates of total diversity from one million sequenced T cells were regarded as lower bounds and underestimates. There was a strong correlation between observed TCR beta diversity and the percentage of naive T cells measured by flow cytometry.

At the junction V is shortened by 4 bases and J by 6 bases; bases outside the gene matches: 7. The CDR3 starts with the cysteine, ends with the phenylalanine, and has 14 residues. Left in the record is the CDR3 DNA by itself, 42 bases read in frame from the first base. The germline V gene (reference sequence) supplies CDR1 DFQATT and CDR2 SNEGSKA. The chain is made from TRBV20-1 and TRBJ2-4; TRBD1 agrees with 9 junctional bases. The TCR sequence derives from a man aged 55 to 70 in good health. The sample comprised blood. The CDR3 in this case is CSAMPGQGTNIQYF. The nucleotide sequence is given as TGCAGTGCTATGCCGGGACAGGGAACAAACATTCAGTACTTC.